Following are 8 T cell receptor beta chains from one sample sequenced in a study of blood T cell repertoires in COVID-19. The repertoire was sequenced with immunoSEQ multiplex PCR; TCRdb's copy has only in-frame clones and lacks some. The sample shows about 67,000 clones, 87% of them seen only once. Material for sequencing was peripheral blood. Receptor source: a woman aged 80 or over with acute or convalescent COVID-19.

This chain uses TRBV4-1 with TRBJ2-3; D perhaps matches TRBD2 (6 bases). Germline loops: CDR1 MGHRA, CDR2 YSYEKL. The CDR3 is 16 residues long. V shed 1 base and J shed 1 base, with 12 bases lying between them. The CDR3 loop reads CASSQVTSRGTDTQYF. CDR3 nucleotides: TGCGCCAGCAGCCAAGTAACTAGCAGAGGCACAGATACGCAGTATTTT.

This chain connects TRBV5-1 to TRBJ1-1, with 10 bases lining up with TRBD1. V lost 0 bases and J lost 3; bases outside the gene matches: 2. Germline CDR1 reads SGHRS; CDR2 reads YFSETQ. This CDR3 contains 15 residues. The CDR3 nucleotides read TGCGCCAGCAGCTTGGTGGGACAGGGGTACACTGAAGCTTTCTTT. Translation: CASSLVGQGYTEAFF.

This clone was detected a few times. The chain links TRBV11-2 to TRBJ1-2, with a possible D match to TRBD1 (6 bases). Germline lookup yields CDR1 SGHAT and CDR2 FQNNGV. This CDR3 contains 15 residues. V lost 8 bases and J 8 bases, leaving 24 bases between the germline ends. The CDR3 is CASGGHRREDLGYTF. Written as DNA, the CDR3 is TGTGCCAGCGGGGGACACCGAAGAGAGGATCTCGGCTACACCTTC.

This clone was detected only once. The chain recombines TRBV28 with TRBJ2-7; 7 bases are a match to TRBD1. V lost 4 bases, J lost 2 bases, and 8 bases stayed unmatched. Germline values: CDR1 MDHEN, CDR2 SYDVKM. The CDR3 is 15 amino acids. CDR3 bases: TGTGCCAGCAGTTCACGGACAGGACACGCCTACGAGCAGTACTTC. Protein product: CASSSRTGHAYEQYF.

The genes are TRBV7-9 and TRBJ2-3; 14 bases fit TRBD2. The CDR3 length is 16 residues. Germline V gene lookup returns CDR1 SEHNR and CDR2 FQNEAQ (reference sequence). V dropped 4 bases and J dropped 4; count of bases not matched to a gene: 4. The CDR3 DNA reads as TGTGCCAGCAGCTCGGGACTAGCGGGAGAGGCAGATACGCAGTATTTT. This sequence encodes CASSSGLAGEADTQYF.

This chain connects TRBV7-2 to TRBJ2-1, with 11 bases lining up with TRBD2. Looked up from germline, CDR1 is SGHTA and CDR2 is FQGNSA. Trimming took 5 bases from V and 7 from J; bases not matched to a gene: 7. The CDR3 extends over 15 amino acids. Written as DNA, the CDR3 is TGTGCCAGCAGCCCGTTAGCGGGAGGGTTAAATGAGCAGTTCTTC. Its translation is CASSPLAGGLNEQFF.

The gene calls are TRBV28 and TRBJ1-5, with D perhaps TRBD1 (6 bases). The CDR3 has 17 amino acids. V was clipped by 2 bases and J by 3 bases, with 17 bases between them. The V gene's germline CDR1 is MDHEN and CDR2 SYDVKM. In DNA, the CDR3 is TGTGCCAGCAGTTTAAGTCAGGGGCTGGGATCCAATCAGCCCCAGCATTTT. It encodes CASSLSQGLGSNQPQHF. The full variable domain, in which reference TRBV28 and TRBJ1-5 provide the parts outside the CDR3, is DVKVTQSSRYLVKRTGEKVFLECVQDMDHENMFWYRQDPGLGLRLIYFSYDVKMKEKGDIPEGYSVSREKKERFSLILESASTNQTSMYLCASSLSQGLGSNQPQHFGDGTRLSIL.

This clone has a single count. This rearrangement joins TRBV3-1 (or the pseudogene TRBV3-2) to TRBJ2-7; D gene ambiguous. The V gene lost 2 bases and the J gene lost 6 bases, with 11 bases spanning the gap. This CDR3 contains 13 residues. Germline CDR1 reads LGHDT; CDR2 reads YNNKEL (reference sequence). CDR3 residues: CASSQPASGEQYF. In DNA, the CDR3 is TGTGCCAGCAGCCAACCGGCCTCGGGCGAGCAGTACTTC.